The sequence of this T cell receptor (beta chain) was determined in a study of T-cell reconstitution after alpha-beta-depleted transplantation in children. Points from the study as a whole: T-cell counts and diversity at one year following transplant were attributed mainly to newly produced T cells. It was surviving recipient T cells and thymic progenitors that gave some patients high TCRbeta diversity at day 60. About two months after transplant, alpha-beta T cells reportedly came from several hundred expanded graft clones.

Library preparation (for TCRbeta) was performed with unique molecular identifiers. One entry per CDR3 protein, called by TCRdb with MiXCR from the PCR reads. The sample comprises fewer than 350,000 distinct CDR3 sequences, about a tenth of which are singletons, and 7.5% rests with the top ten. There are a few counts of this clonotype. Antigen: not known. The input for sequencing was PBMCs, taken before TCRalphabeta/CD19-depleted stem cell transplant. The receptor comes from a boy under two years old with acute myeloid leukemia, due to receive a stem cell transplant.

CDR3 sequence reads: CSVESWTGSGTGELFF. CDR3 DNA: TGCAGCGTTGAATCGTGGACAGGATCGGGCACCGGGGAGCTGTTTTTT. The chain uses TRBV29-1 and TRBJ2-2; 7 bases map to TRBD1. CDR3 length: 16 amino acids. CDR1 is SQVTM, CDR2 ANQGSEA, per germline. Unmatched junction bases numbered 10, after V lost 2 bases and J lost 4 bases.